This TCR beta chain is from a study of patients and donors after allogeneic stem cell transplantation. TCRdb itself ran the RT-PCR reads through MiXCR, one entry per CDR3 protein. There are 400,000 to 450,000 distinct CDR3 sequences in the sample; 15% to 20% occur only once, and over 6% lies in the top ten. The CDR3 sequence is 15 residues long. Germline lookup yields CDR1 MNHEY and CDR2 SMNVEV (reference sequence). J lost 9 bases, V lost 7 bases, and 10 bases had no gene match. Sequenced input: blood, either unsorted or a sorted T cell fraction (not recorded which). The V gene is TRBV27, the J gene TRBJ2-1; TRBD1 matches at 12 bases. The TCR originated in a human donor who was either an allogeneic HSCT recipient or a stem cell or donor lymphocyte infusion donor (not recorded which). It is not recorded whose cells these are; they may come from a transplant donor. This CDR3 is CASTPSGTGGLEQFF. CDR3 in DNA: TGTGCCAGCACCCCATCCGGGACAGGGGGCCTTGAGCAGTTCTTC.